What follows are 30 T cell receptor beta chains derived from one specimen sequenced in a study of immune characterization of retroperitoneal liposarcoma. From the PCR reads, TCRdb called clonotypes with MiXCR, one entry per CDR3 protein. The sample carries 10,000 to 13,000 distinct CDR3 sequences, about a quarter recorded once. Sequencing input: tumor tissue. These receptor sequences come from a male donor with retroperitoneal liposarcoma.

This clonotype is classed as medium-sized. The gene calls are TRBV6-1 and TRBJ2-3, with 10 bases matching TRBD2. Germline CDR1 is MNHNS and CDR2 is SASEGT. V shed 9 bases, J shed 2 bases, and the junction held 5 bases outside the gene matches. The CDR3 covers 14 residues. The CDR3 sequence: CASLSGGLTDTQYF. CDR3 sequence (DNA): TGTGCCAGTCTTAGCGGGGGGCTCACAGATACGCAGTATTTT.

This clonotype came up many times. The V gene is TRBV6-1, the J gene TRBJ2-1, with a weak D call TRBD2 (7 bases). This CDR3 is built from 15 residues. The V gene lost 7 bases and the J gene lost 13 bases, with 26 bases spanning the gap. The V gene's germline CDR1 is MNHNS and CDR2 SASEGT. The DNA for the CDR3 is TGTGCCAGCACGGGCCACAGGGAGGGCCAAGAGACCCAGTTCTTC. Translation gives CASTGHREGQETQFF.

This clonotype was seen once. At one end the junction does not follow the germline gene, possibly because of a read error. DNA for the CDR3: TGTGCCAGCACAAGTTTTTATAGCAGGAGTCCGAACAATCAGCAGTTCTTC. It yields the protein CASTSFYSRSPNNQQFF. This chain links TRBV6-1 with TRBJ2-1; no reliable D call. The CDR3 contains 17 residues. Germline CDR1 reads MNHNS; CDR2 reads SASEGT.

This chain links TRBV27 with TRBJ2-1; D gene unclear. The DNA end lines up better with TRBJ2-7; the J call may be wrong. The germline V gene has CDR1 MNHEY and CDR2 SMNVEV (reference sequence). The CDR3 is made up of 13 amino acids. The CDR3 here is CASSFSPYNEQYF. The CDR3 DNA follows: TGTGCCAGCAGTTTTTCTCCCTACAATGAGCAGTACTTC.

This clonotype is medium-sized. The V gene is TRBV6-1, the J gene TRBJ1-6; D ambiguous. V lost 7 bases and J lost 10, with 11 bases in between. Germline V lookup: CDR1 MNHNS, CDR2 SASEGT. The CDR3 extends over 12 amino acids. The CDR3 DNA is TGTGCCAGCACCGAACTCCCCTCACCCCTCCACTTT. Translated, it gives CASTELPSPLHF.

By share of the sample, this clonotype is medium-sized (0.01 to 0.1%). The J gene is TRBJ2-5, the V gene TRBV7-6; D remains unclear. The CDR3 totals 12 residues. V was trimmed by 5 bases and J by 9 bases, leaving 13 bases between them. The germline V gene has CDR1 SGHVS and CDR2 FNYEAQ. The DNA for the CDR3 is TGTGCCAGCAGCCAAAATCCGGGTCCCCAGTACTTC. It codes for CASSQNPGPQYF. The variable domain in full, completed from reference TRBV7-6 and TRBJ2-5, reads GAGVSQSPRYKVTKRGQDVALRCDPISGHVSLYWYRQALGQGPEFLTYFNYEAQQDKSGLPNDRFSAERPEGSISTLTIQRTEQRDSAMYRCASSQNPGPQYFGPGTRLLVL.

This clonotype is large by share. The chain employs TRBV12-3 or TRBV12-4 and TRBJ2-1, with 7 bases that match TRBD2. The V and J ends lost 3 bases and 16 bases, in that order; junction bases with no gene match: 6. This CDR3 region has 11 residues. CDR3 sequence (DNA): TGTGCCAGCAGTTTCGGGACTACCCCCTTCTTC. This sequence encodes CASSFGTTPFF.

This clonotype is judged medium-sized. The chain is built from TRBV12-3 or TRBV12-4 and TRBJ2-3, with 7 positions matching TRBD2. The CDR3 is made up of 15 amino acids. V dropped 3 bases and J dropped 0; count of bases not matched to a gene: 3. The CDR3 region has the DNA TGTGCCAGCAGTTTTGGCGGGGGTAGCACAGATACGCAGTATTTT. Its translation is CASSFGGGSTDTQYF.

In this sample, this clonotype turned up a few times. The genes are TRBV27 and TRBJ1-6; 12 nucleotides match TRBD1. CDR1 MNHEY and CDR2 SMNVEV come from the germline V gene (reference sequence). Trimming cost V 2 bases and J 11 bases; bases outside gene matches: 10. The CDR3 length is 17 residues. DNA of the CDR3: TGTGCCAGCAGTTTAGATGTCGGGACAGGGGGCGGTCCACCCCTCCACTTT. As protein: CASSLDVGTGGGPPLHF.

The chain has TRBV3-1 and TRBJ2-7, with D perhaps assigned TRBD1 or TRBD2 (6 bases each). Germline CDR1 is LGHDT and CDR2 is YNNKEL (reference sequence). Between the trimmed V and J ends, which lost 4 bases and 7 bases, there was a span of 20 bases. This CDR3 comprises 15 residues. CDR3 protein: CASSRQMGGQGEQYF. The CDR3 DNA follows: TGTGCCAGCAGCCGTCAAATGGGGGGCCAGGGAGAGCAGTACTTC.

This CDR3 reads CASNQNEQFF. In nucleotides, the CDR3 is TGTGCCAGCAACCAAAATGAGCAGTTCTTC. This chain joins TRBV7-2 and TRBJ2-1; D remains ambiguous. The CDR3 runs to 10 residues. Between the trimmed V and J ends, which lost 7 bases and 7 bases, there was a span of 5 bases. The germline V gene encodes CDR1 SGHTA and CDR2 FQGNSA.

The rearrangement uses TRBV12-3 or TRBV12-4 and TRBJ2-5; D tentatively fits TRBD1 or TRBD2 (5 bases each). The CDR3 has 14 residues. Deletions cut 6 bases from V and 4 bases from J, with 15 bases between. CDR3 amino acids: CASRYSGTGETQYF. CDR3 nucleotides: TGTGCCAGCAGGTACTCAGGGACGGGAGAGACCCAGTACTTC.

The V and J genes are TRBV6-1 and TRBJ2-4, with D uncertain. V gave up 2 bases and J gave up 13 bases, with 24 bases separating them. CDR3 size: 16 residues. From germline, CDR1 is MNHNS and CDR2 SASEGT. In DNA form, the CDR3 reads TGTGCCAGCAGTGAACTGAGCAGTACCCACTACAATGAGCAGTACTTC. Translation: CASSELSSTHYNEQYF.

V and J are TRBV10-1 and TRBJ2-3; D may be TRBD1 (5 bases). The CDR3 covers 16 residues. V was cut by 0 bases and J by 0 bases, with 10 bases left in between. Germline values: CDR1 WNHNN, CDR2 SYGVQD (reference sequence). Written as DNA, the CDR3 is TGCGCCAGCAGTGAGTCCCGGACAATTAGCACAGATACGCAGTATTTT. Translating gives CASSESRTISTDTQYF.

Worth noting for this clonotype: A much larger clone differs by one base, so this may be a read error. The CDR3 DNA sequence: TGTGCCAGCAGCTCCATGAGTCGGGAGCAGTTCTTC. It codes for CASSSMSREQFF. This sequence joins TRBV7-6 and TRBJ2-4; D not certain. The DNA matches TRBJ2-1 better at its end, which makes the J call doubtful. The CDR3 sequence is 12 residues long. Germline V gives CDR1 SGHVS, CDR2 FNYEAQ.

The CDR3 region is CASSTGLAATDTQYF. The CDR3 coding sequence is TGCGCCAGCAGCACGGGACTAGCGGCGACAGATACGCAGTATTTT. This chain connects TRBV5-1 to TRBJ2-3; the match to TRBD2 covers 11 bases. This CDR3 comprises 15 residues. V gave up 4 bases and J gave up 3 bases; unmatched junction bases: 4. Germline loops: CDR1 SGHRS, CDR2 YFSETQ.

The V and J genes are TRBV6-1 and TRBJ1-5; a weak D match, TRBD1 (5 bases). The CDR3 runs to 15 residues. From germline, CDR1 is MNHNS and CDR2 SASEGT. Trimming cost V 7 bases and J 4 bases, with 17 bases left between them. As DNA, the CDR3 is TGTGCCAGCACCATAAGCCTCCGGACAAATCAGCCCCAGCATTTT. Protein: CASTISLRTNQPQHF.

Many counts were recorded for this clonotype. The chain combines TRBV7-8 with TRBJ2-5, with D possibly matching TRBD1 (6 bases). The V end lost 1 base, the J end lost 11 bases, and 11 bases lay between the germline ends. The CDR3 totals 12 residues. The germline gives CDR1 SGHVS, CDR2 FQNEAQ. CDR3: CASSLGDNEQYF. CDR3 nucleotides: TGTGCCAGCAGCTTAGGGGACAATGAGCAGTACTTC. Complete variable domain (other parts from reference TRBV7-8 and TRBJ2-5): GAGVSQSPRYKVAKRGQDVALRCDPISGHVSLFWYQQALGQGPEFLTYFQNEAQLDKSGLPSDRFFAERPEGSVSTLKIQRTQQEDSAVYLCASSLGDNEQYFGPGTRLLVL.

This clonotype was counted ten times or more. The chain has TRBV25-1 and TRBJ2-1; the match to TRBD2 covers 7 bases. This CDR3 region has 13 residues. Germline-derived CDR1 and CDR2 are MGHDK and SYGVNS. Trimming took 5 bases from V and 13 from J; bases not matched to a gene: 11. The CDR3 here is CASSLGGLETQFF. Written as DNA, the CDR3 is TGTGCCAGCAGTTTGGGAGGGTTGGAGACCCAGTTCTTC.

The CDR3, as DNA: TGTGCCTGCCAGGGGACACCAAACACCGGGGAGCTGTTTTTT. Amino acid sequence: CACQGTPNTGELFF. The chain couples TRBV27 to TRBJ2-2, with a weak D call TRBD1 (6 bases). Germline CDR1 MNHEY, CDR2 SMNVEV (reference sequence). Trimming removed 11 bases from V and 2 bases from J, with 15 bases in between. This CDR3 spans 14 amino acids.

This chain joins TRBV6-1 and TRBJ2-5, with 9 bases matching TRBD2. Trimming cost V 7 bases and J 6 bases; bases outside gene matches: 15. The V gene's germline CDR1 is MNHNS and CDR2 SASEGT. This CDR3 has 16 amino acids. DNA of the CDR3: TGTGCCAGCACCATTATTAGCGGGAGTGGCGGACAGACCCAGTACTTC. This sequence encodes CASTIISGSGGQTQYF.

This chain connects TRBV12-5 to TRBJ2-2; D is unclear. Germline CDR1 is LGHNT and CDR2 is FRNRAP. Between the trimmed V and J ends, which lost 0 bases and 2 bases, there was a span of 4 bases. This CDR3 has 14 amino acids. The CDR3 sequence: CASGLVLNTGELFF. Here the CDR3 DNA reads TGTGCTAGTGGTTTGGTTCTAAACACCGGGGAGCTGTTTTTT.

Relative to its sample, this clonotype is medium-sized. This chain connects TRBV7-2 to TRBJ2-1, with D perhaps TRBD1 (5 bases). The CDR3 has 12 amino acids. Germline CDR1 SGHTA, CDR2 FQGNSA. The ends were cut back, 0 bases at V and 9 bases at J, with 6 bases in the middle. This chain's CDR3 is CASSLAQGEQFF. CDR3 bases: TGTGCCAGCAGCTTAGCGCAGGGTGAGCAGTTCTTC.

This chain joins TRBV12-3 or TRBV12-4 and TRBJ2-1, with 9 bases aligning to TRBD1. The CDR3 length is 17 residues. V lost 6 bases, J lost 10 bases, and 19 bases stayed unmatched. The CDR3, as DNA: TGTGCCAGCAGCCATAAAACCGGGACAGGGCTCTCCTACGAGCAGTTCTTC. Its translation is CASSHKTGTGLSYEQFF.

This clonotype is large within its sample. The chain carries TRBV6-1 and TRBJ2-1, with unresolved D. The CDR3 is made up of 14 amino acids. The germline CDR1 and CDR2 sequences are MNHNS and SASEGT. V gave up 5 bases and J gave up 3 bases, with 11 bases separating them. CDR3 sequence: CASSPGIGYNEQFF. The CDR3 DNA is TGTGCCAGCAGTCCTGGGATCGGCTACAATGAGCAGTTCTTC.

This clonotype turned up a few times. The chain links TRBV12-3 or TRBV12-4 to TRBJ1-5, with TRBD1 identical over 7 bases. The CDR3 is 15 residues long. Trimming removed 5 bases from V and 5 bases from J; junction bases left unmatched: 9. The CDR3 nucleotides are TGTGCCAGCAGTCCCCCGGGACAGAGGGATCAGCCCCAGCATTTT. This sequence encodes CASSPPGQRDQPQHF.

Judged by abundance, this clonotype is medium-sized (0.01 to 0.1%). The CDR3 DNA reads as TGTGCCAGCAGTGCCTATGCGGTACTCTACAATGAGCAGTTCTTC. Translating it yields CASSAYAVLYNEQFF. This chain connects TRBV6-1 to TRBJ2-1; no clear D gene. Looked up from germline, CDR1 is MNHNS and CDR2 is SASEGT. Trimming took off 4 bases at V and 3 bases at J, with 13 bases between the two ends. The CDR3 runs 15 residues.

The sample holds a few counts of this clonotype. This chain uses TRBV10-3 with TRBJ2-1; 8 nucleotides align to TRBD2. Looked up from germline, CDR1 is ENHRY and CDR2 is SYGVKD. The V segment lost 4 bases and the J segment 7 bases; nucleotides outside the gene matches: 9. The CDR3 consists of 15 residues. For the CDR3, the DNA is TGTGCCATCAGTGCCGGGAGCGGGAGTAAGAATGAGCAGTTCTTC. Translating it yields CAISAGSGSKNEQFF.

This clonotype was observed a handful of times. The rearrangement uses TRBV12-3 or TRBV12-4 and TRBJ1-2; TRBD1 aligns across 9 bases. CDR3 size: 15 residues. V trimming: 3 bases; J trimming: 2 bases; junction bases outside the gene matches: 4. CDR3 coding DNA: TGTGCCAGCAGTTTTTCTACAGGGGGCAACTATGGCTACACCTTC. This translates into CASSFSTGGNYGYTF.

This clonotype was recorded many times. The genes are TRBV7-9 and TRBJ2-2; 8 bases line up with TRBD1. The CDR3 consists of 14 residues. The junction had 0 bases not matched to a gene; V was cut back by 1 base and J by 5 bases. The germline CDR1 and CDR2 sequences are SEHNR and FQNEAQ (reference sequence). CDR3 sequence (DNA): TGTGCCAGCAGCTTAGGACAGGGGACCGGGGAGCTGTTTTTT. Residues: CASSLGQGTGELFF.